This entry describes one T cell receptor (beta chain). The sample comes from a study of cytomegalovirus exposure and HLA in healthy donors. PCR amplification relied on 60 Vbeta primers (plus 13 Jbeta primers). Here immunoSEQ multiplex PCR was the method, and the copy in TCRdb shows in-frame clones only, minus some. The table includes some 70,000 clones, roughly 68% detected once. Trimming removed 4 bases from V and 4 bases from J, with 8 bases in between. This CDR3 contains 12 residues. The germline gives CDR1 SGHDT, CDR2 YYEEEE. Sequenced input: PBMCs. The receptor was derived from a woman in her 50s in good health and CMV-seronegative. The gene calls are TRBV5-6 and TRBJ1-2, with D perhaps matching TRBD1 (5 bases). CDR3 loop: CASSPTGYGYTF. The DNA for the CDR3 is TGTGCCAGCAGCCCAACAGGCTATGGCTACACCTTC.